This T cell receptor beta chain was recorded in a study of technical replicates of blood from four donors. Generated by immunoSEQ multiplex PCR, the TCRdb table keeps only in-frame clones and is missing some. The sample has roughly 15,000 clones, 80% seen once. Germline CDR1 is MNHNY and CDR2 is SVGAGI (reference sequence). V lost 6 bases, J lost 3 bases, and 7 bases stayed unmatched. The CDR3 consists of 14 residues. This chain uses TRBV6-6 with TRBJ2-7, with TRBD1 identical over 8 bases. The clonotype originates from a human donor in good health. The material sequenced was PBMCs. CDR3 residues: CASSHDRGHYEQYF. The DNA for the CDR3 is TGTGCCAGCAGCCATGACAGGGGCCACTACGAGCAGTACTTC.